This T cell receptor beta chain is from a study of a mutant IDH1 vaccine in newly diagnosed glioma (dated by TCRdb to the early 2020s). Concerning the study at large: Eight vaccinations were administered to patients in weeks 1, 3, 5, 7, 11, 15, 19 and 23, corresponding to visits V03 through V10. Of the approximately 30 treated patients, approximately 62% were male and 37.5% were female, and the mean age was approximately 40 years. Peripheral blood was drawn at six visits: V03 (baseline), V05, V07, V10, V12 and V13. Longitudinal TCRB deep sequencing was done for 25 treated patients, wherever samples were available for exploratory analyses. Vaccination began 4-6 weeks after radiotherapy alone, or alongside temozolomide cycles in the chemotherapy-containing groups. Before enrollment, patients had received standard therapy of radiotherapy alone, temozolomide alone, or radiochemotherapy with temozolomide; most received the combination.

Receptor amplification or capture employed the immunoSEQ multiplex PCR assay. Following the manufacturer's protocol, the hsTCRB Kit was used to amplify rearranged TCR beta chain sequences. An Illumina MiSeq was used to sequence the TCRB libraries. In the authors' own workflow: The proprietary platform of the kit vendor was used for demultiplexing, trimming and gene mapping. The source is immuneACCESS, and TCRdb retained only in-frame sequences with V and J called. Part of the clones is not carried over; for the studies checked, unresolved V genes explain less than half of this, and the remainder is unexplained. The DNA gave D and trimming, while V, J and clone size come from that table. The table for this sample lists over 30,000 clones; about 86% of them were counted only once. The ten largest account for roughly 22% of the sample. This clone was detected only a few times. Its recognized antigen is unknown. The record has no base qualities; no much larger clone is one base away.

Study-wide findings and limitations: Immune responses induced by the vaccine were seen in more than 85% of patients across multiple MHC alleles. The authors stated that sample limitations prevented analyses of patient blood samples from being reproduced. Availability determined which PBMC samples were chosen for TCRB deep sequencing. Changes in the top peripheral T cell clonotypes picked up by TCRB sequencing did not appear to be linked to pseudoprogression.

The CDR3 has 14 amino acids, counting the end cysteine and phenylalanine. The read is trimmed to its CDR3 DNA, 42 bases read in frame from base 1. Deletion took 5 bases off V and 2 bases off J, with a span of 13 bases between the germline ends. CDR1 and CDR2 are drawn from the germline V gene: SGHRS, YFSETQ. The intended sense of this specimen's time point label: week 5, during vaccination. A 20-mer mutant IDH1 peptide at 300 micrograms in Montanide made up each vaccine dose, which was injected subcutaneously together with topical imiquimod. The donors had newly diagnosed IDH1-mutant astrocytomas of WHO grade 3 or 4 that showed loss of nuclear ATRX. The samples were drawn from NOA16, a multicentre, single-arm, open-label phase I trial in Germany that tested a mutant IDH1 peptide vaccine in humans for the first time. Genomic DNA for TCRB sequencing was extracted from EDTA blood using the DNeasy Blood and Tissue Kit.

The source of this sequence is a man aged 25-45 years with glioma. The sequenced sample was PBMCs, obtained from a glioma patient whose treatment included an IDH1 peptide vaccine. This sequence uses TRBV5-1 and TRBJ1-1, with a tentative D gene TRBD1 over 5 matching bases. The DNA sequence is given as TGCGCCAGCAGACCGAATGACAGAAACACTGAAGCTTTCTTT. Its translation reads: CASRPNDRNTEAFF.